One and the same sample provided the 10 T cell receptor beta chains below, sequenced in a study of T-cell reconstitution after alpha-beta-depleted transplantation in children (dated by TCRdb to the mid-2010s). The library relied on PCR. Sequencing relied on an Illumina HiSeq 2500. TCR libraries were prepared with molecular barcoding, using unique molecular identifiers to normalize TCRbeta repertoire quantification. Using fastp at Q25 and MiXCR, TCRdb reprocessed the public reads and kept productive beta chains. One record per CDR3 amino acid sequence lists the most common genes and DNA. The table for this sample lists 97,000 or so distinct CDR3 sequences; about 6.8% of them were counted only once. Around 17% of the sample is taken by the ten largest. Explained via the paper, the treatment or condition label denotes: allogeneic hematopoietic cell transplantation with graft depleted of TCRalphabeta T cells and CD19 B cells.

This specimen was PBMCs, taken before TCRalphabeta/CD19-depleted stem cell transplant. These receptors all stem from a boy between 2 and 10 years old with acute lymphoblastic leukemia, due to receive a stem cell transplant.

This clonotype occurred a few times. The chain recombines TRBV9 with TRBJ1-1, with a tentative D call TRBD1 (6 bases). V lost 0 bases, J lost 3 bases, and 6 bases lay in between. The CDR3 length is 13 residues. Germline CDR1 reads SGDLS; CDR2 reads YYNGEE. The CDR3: CASSVDRDTEAFF. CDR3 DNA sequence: TGTGCCAGCAGCGTAGACAGGGACACTGAAGCTTTCTTT.

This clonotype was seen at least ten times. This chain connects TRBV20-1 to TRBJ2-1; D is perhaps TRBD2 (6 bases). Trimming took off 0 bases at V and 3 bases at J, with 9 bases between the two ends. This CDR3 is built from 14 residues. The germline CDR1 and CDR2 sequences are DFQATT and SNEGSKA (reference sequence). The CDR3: CSARDRESYNEQFF. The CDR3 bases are TGCAGTGCTAGAGACCGGGAGAGCTACAATGAGCAGTTCTTC.

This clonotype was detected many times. CDR3 sequence (DNA): TGCGCCAGCAGCTTGGCCCCCTCTGGAAACACCATATATTTT. It specifies CASSLAPSGNTIYF. The J gene is TRBJ1-3, the V gene TRBV5-1; D remains ambiguous. Per the germline V gene, CDR1 is SGHRS and CDR2 is YFSETQ. This CDR3 is 14 amino acids long. Deletions cut 0 bases from V and 0 bases from J, with 4 bases between.

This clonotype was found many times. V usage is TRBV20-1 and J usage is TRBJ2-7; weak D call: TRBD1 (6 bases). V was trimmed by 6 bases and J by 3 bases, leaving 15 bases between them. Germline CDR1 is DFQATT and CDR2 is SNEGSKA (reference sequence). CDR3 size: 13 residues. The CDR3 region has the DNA TGCAGTGCCCATCCTACAGGGTTCTACGAGCAGTACTTC. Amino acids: CSAHPTGFYEQYF.

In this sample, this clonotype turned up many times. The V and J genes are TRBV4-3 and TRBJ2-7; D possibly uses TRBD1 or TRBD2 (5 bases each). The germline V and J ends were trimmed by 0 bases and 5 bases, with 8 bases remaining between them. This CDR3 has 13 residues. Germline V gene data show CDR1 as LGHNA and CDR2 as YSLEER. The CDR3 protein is CASSQDQGHEQYF. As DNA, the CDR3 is TGCGCCAGCAGCCAAGATCAGGGACACGAGCAGTACTTC.

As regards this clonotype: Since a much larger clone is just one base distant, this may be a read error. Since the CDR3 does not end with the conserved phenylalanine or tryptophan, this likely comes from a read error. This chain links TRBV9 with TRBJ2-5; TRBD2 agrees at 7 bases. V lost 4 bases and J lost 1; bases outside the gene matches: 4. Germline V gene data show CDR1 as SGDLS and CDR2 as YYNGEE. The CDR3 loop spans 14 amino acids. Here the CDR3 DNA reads TGTGCCAGCAGCTCCCCTAGCGGCCAAGAGACCCAGTACTAC. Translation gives CASSSPSGQETQYY.

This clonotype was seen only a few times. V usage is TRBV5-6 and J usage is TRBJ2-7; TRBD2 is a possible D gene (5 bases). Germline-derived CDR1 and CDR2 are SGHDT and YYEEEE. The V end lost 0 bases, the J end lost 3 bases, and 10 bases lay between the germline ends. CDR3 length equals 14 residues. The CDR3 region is CASSLGLGSYEQYF. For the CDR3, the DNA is TGTGCCAGCAGCTTGGGGCTAGGGAGCTACGAGCAGTACTTC.

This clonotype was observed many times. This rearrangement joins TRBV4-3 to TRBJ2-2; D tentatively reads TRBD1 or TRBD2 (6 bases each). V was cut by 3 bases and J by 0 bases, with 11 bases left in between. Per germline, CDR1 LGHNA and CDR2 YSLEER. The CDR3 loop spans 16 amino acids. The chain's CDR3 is CASSQAGTSNTGELFF. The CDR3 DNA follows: TGCGCCAGCAGCCAGGCGGGGACATCGAACACCGGGGAGCTGTTTTTT.

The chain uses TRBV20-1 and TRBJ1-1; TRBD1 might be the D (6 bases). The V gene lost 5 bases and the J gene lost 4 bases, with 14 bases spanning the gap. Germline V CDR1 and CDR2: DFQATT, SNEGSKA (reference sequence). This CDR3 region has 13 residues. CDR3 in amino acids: CSASQTGSTEAFF. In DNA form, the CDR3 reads TGCAGTGCTTCCCAAACAGGGAGCACTGAAGCTTTCTTT.

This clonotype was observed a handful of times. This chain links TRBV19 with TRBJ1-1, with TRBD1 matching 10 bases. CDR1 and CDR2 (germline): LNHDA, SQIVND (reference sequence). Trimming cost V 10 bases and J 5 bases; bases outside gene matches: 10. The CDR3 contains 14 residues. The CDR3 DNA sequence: TGTGCCACTACAGACAGGGGGCGCGGGACTGAAGCTTTCTTT. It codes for CATTDRGRGTEAFF.